Listed below are T cell receptor beta chains from one sample, sequenced in a study of blood T cell repertoires in COVID-19. Profiled with immunoSEQ multiplex PCR; TCRdb holds only in-frame clones, not every one. Of 80,000 to 90,000 clones detected, roughly 88% appear once; the ten largest clones hold roughly 3.2%. The sample was peripheral blood. The receptors stem from a woman aged 80 or older with COVID-19, enrolled during active disease. Each CDR3 is given with its conserved first and last residue. A D gene is named only where the DNA matches it firmly. The listing skips clone size in some rows; elsewhere it reads once, few, many or a size class.

CDR3nt	CDR3aa	d_gene	abundance	v_gene	j_gene
TGTGCCAGCAGCCCGGGACAGGGGGACTATGGCTACACCTTC	CASSPGQGDYGYTF	TRBD1	NA	TRBV3-1/TRBV3-2	TRBJ1-2
TGTGCCAGTAGTATTTCAGGGGGCTCGCAAGAGACCCAGTACTTC	CASSISGGSQETQYF	TRBD1	NA	TRBV19	TRBJ2-5
TGCGCCAGCAGCTTGACGGTAGACACCGGGGAGCTGTTTTTT	CASSLTVDTGELFF	NA	NA	TRBV5-1	TRBJ2-2
TGTGCCAGCAGGCCCCCTTCACTTAGCACAGATACGCAGTATTTT	CASRPPSLSTDTQYF	NA	NA	TRBV3-1/TRBV3-2	TRBJ2-3
TGCGCCAGCAGCCAAGAGACGGGCGGGGGGTACACAGATACGCAGTATTTT	CASSQETGGGYTDTQYF	TRBD2	NA	TRBV4-1	TRBJ2-3
TGTGCCATCAGTGACTCCGGGACTCCCTACAATGAGCAGTTCTTC	CAISDSGTPYNEQFF	NA	NA	TRBV10-3	TRBJ2-1
TGCAGCGCCGCACTAGCGGGGGCAGGAGATACGCAGTATTTT	CSAALAGAGDTQYF	TRBD2	NA	TRBV29-1	TRBJ2-3
TGCAGTGCTAGTTGGACCGGGACTAGCGGCAAAAACATTCAGTACTTC	CSASWTGTSGKNIQYF	TRBD2	few	TRBV20-1	TRBJ2-4
TGTGCCAGCAGCCAAGAAACTTTGAGTAGAAACTATGGCTACACCTTC	CASSQETLSRNYGYTF	NA	NA	TRBV4-2	TRBJ1-2
TGTGCCAGCAGGCGGGGTTCCGAGCAGTACTTC	CASRRGSEQYF	NA	NA	TRBV6-5	TRBJ2-7
TGTGCCATCAGGGCGGGGGGTGTCCAAGAGACCCAGTACTTC	CAIRAGGVQETQYF	TRBD2	NA	TRBV10-3	TRBJ2-5
TGTGCCAGCAGCTTACGACTTACCCCCGGGATGAGCTCCTACGAGCAGTACTTC	CASSLRLTPGMSSYEQYF	NA	NA	TRBV11-2	TRBJ2-7
TGCAGCCAGGGGGGTACCTCTGGCTACACCTTC	CSQGGTSGYTF	TRBD1	NA	TRBV20-1	TRBJ1-2
TGTGCCAGCAGAGCACGGGACAGGGTTAATTCACCCCTCCACTTT	CASRARDRVNSPLHF	TRBD1	NA	TRBV28	TRBJ1-6
TGTGCCAGCAGCCAAGATCGGACAGACAAAAACATTCAGTACTTC	CASSQDRTDKNIQYF	NA	NA	TRBV3-1/TRBV3-2	TRBJ2-4
TGTGCCAGCAGTTTATACCCCCAGGGAAACTATGGCTACACCTTC	CASSLYPQGNYGYTF	NA	NA	TRBV27	TRBJ1-2
TGCGCCAGCAGCTTGTCTGCCTACACAGATACGCAGTATTTT	CASSLSAYTDTQYF	NA	once	TRBV5-1	TRBJ2-3
TGTGCCAGCTCCCCAGCCACGGGACAACTCTACGAGCAGTACTTC	CASSPATGQLYEQYF	NA	NA	TRBV18	TRBJ2-7
TGTGCCAGCAGCTTGGGGGGGCCGGGTGAAAAACTGTTTTTT	CASSLGGPGEKLFF	NA	NA	TRBV5-4	TRBJ1-4
TGTGCCACCAGACGAGCGGGGGCAGATACGCAGTATTTT	CATRRAGADTQYF	TRBD2	once	TRBV24-1	TRBJ2-3
TGTGCCATCAGTGGGACAGTACCGAACACTGAAGCTTTCTTT	CAISGTVPNTEAFF	NA	NA	TRBV10-3	TRBJ1-1
TGTGCCATCAGTGAGTCGATCCAGGGTACTGAAGCTTTCTTT	CAISESIQGTEAFF	NA	NA	TRBV10-3	TRBJ1-1
TGTGCCAGTAGATTCCCACGACTAGCGGACACCGGGGAGCTGTTTTTT	CASRFPRLADTGELFF	TRBD2	NA	TRBV19	TRBJ2-2
TGTGCCAGCAGCGCTAGCGGGGCTTACAATGAGCAGTTCTTC	CASSASGAYNEQFF	TRBD2	NA	TRBV9	TRBJ2-1
TGTGCCAGCAGCTTGGCCGCCAGTATGAACACTGAAGCTTTCTTT	CASSLAASMNTEAFF	NA	few	TRBV5-5	TRBJ1-1
TGTGCCAGCAGTCTAACGGGACTGTCGCACACAGATACGCAGTATTTT	CASSLTGLSHTDTQYF	NA	NA	TRBV27	TRBJ2-3
TGTGCCAGTAGTATAGTCCCAGGGGGCCCCACTGAAGCTTTCTTT	CASSIVPGGPTEAFF	TRBD1	few	TRBV19	TRBJ1-1
TGTGCCAGCAGTTTAGCGGGGTGGGAGACCCAGTACTTC	CASSLAGWETQYF	NA	NA	TRBV27	TRBJ2-5
TGCAGTGCTAGTCAGAGCGGGGGAGGGTCGGCCCAGTACTTC	CSASQSGGGSAQYF	TRBD2	NA	TRBV20-1	TRBJ2-5
TGTGCCAGCTCACCCATAGGCGGGGGGGCCACAGATACGCAGTATTTT	CASSPIGGGATDTQYF	TRBD2	NA	TRBV18	TRBJ2-3
TGTGCCAGCAGGGGGACTAGCGGGAGGACCTACGAGCAGTACTTC	CASRGTSGRTYEQYF	TRBD2	NA	TRBV27	TRBJ2-7